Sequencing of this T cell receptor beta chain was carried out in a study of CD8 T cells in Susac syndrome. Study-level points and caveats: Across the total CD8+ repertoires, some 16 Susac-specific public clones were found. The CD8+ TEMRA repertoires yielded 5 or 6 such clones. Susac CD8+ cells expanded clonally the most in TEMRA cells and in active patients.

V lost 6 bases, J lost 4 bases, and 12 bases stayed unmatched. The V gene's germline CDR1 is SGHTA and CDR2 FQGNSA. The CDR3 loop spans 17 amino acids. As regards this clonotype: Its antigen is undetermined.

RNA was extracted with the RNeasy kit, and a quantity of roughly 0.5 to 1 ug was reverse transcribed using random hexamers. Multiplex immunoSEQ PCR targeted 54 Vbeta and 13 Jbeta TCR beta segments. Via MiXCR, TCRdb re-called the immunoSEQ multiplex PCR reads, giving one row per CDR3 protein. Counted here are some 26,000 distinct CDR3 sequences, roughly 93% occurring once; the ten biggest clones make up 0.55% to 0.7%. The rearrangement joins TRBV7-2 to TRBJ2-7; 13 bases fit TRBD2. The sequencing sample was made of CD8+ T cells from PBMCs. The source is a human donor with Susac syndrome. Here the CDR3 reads CASSPGLAGAQGYEQYF. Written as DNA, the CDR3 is TGTGCCAGCAGTCCTGGACTAGCGGGGGCCCAAGGGTACGAGCAGTACTTC.